Each of the 19 T cell receptor beta chains below was sequenced from the same sample in a study of T-cell memory formation after mild COVID-19. TCRdb itself ran the 5' RACE reads through MiXCR, one entry per CDR3 protein. The profile covers roughly 600,000 distinct CDR3 sequences, with around 17% appearing a single time and around 13% taken by the ten largest. The sequenced sample was PBMCs or a T cell subset sorted from them (not recorded which). Receptors originate from an adult woman who had mild COVID-19 (a few samples of this study predate the infection). Cell type and time point are not known.

This chain uses TRBV6-1 with TRBJ2-5; 10 bases align to TRBD1. Germline CDR1 reads MNHNS; CDR2 reads SASEGT. The V and J ends lost 2 bases and 4 bases, in that order; junction bases with no gene match: 7. The CDR3 loop spans 16 amino acids. The CDR3 region is CASSELGGDRGETQYF. The CDR3 nucleotides are TGTGCCAGCAGTGAATTGGGAGGGGACAGGGGAGAGACCCAGTACTTC.

This clonotype was seen more than once but under ten times. The rearrangement uses TRBV7-3 and TRBJ2-1, with 9 bases aligning to TRBD2. The CDR3 covers 17 residues. The V segment lost 3 bases and the J segment 5 bases; nucleotides outside the gene matches: 11. Looked up from germline, CDR1 is SGHTA and CDR2 is FQGTGA. CDR3 sequence: CASSFLPLAGVDNEQFF. In nucleotides, the CDR3 is TGTGCCAGCAGCTTCCTACCGTTAGCGGGAGTGGACAATGAGCAGTTCTTC.

This chain links TRBV20-1 with TRBJ2-7; 10 positions match TRBD1. The CDR3 is 14 amino acids. Unmatched junction bases numbered 8, after V lost 6 bases and J lost 3 bases. Germline V gene sequence: CDR1 DFQATT, CDR2 SNEGSKA (reference sequence). CDR3 nucleotide sequence: TGCAGTGCCAGGGGACAGGGGATGAACTACGAGCAGTACTTC. Protein sequence: CSARGQGMNYEQYF.

In its sample, this clonotype was seen a few times. The CDR3 loop is CASSFWGPYGYTF. Written as DNA, the CDR3 is TGTGCCAGCAGTTTTTGGGGACCCTATGGCTACACCTTC. The V call is TRBV12-3 or TRBV12-4, the J call TRBJ1-2; weak D call: TRBD1 (5 bases). CDR3 length equals 13 residues. V lost 3 bases and J 4 bases, leaving 9 bases between the germline ends.

This clonotype was observed a handful of times. The chain couples TRBV5-6 to TRBJ2-3; TRBD2 aligns across 8 bases. After removal of 3 bases from V and 1 base from J, the junction contained 4 bases not matched to a gene. There are 15 residues in the CDR3. Germline loops: CDR1 SGHDT, CDR2 YYEEEE. The DNA for the CDR3 is TGTGCCAGCAGCTGGGGACTAGTGGGCACAGATACGCAGTATTTT. Its protein product is CASSWGLVGTDTQYF.

This clonotype was picked up a small number of times. The J gene is TRBJ1-2, the V gene TRBV5-1; D gene unclear. CDR1 and CDR2 from the germline V gene are SGHRS and YFSETQ. V lost 4 bases and J 4 bases, leaving 8 bases between the germline ends. CDR3 length: 12 residues. Written as DNA, the CDR3 is TGCGCCAGCAGCGCCGAGGGCTATGGCTACACCTTC. Its protein is CASSAEGYGYTF.

This clonotype was recorded a few times. The chain joins TRBV2 to TRBJ2-4; D ambiguous. Germline assignment: CDR1 SNHLY and CDR2 FYNNEI. CDR3 length equals 13 residues. V shed 3 bases and J shed 0 bases, with 3 bases lying between them. CDR3 region: CASSDRAKNIQYF. DNA of the CDR3: TGTGCCAGCAGTGACCGAGCCAAAAACATTCAGTACTTC.

Only a few counts were recorded for this clonotype. The J gene is TRBJ2-5, the V gene TRBV7-2; unclear D gene. Trimming took off 9 bases at V and 4 bases at J, with 18 bases between the two ends. Germline loops: CDR1 SGHTA, CDR2 FQGNSA. There are 14 residues in the CDR3. This chain's CDR3 is CASNRALGPETQYF. CDR3 nucleotide sequence: TGTGCCAGTAACCGGGCCTTAGGGCCAGAGACCCAGTACTTC.

V gene TRBV5-1 combines with J gene TRBJ1-3, with 9 bases identical to TRBD1. CDR3 size: 16 residues. Germline CDR1 is SGHRS and CDR2 is YFSETQ. V gave up 4 bases and J gave up 11 bases; unmatched junction bases: 16. CDR3 sequence reads: CASSPRTGVGKVAIYF. The CDR3 coding sequence is TGCGCCAGCAGCCCCAGGACAGGGGTTGGCAAAGTGGCCATATATTTT. Looking up the rest from reference TRBV5-1 and TRBJ1-3 gives the full variable domain: KAGVTQTPRYLIKTRGQQVTLSCSPISGHRSVSWYQQTPGQGLQFLFEYFSETQRNKGNFPGRFSGRQFSNSRSEMNVSTLELGDSALYLCASSPRTGVGKVAIYFGEGSWLTVV.

This clonotype was seen only a few times. The chain uses TRBV5-1 and TRBJ2-2; TRBD2 matches at 7 bases. Germline V gene lookup returns CDR1 SGHRS and CDR2 YFSETQ. The CDR3 extends over 15 amino acids. V gave up 4 bases and J gave up 1 base; unmatched junction bases: 4. The CDR3 sequence: CASSPGGGNTGELFF. CDR3 in DNA: TGCGCCAGCAGCCCAGGCGGGGGGAACACCGGGGAGCTGTTTTTT.

In its sample, this clonotype was seen a few times. J is TRBJ2-2 and V is TRBV27; 11 bases fit TRBD2. From germline, CDR1 is MNHEY and CDR2 SMNVEV (reference sequence). Trimming cost V 4 bases and J 3 bases; bases outside gene matches: 13. The CDR3 is 19 amino acids. The CDR3 protein is CASSSEWVAGGPYTGELFF. As DNA, the CDR3 is TGTGCCAGCAGTTCCGAGTGGGTAGCGGGAGGGCCCTACACCGGGGAGCTGTTTTTT.

The chain's CDR3 is CSARDLKTSGYSTDTQYF. CDR3 sequence (DNA): TGCAGTGCTAGAGACCTAAAGACTAGCGGGTATAGCACAGATACGCAGTATTTT. The rearrangement links TRBV20-1 to TRBJ2-3, with 10 bases fitting TRBD2. CDR1 DFQATT and CDR2 SNEGSKA come from the germline V gene (reference sequence). The V gene end was trimmed by 0 bases and the J gene end by 0 bases; junction bases not matched to a gene: 9. The length of the CDR3 is 18 residues.

The chain uses TRBV12-3 or TRBV12-4 and TRBJ2-7, with 7 bases fitting TRBD2. The CDR3 has 11 residues. The J segment lost 6 bases and the V segment lost 5 bases, leaving 1 base of the junction unmatched. The CDR3 nucleotides are TGTGCCAGCAGTGAGCGGGGCGAGCAGTACTTC. Protein product: CASSERGEQYF.

This clonotype has only a few counts. The rearrangement joins TRBV7-9 to TRBJ2-2; 7 bases map to TRBD2. The CDR3 loop spans 16 amino acids. Trimming removed 8 bases from V and 3 bases from J; junction bases left unmatched: 12. CDR1 is SEHNR and CDR2 is FQNEAQ in the germline V gene (reference sequence). CDR3 nucleotide sequence: TGTGCCAGCCTACGCGGACTAGGATCGGACACCGGGGAGCTGTTTTTT. Its translation: CASLRGLGSDTGELFF.

The gene calls are TRBV12-3 or TRBV12-4 and TRBJ1-1; no clear D. V lost 6 bases, J lost 0 bases, and 20 bases lay in between. The CDR3 length is 17 residues. The CDR3: CASSPGDPGLVNTEAFF. The DNA for the CDR3 is TGTGCCAGCAGCCCCGGAGACCCCGGTCTCGTGAACACTGAAGCTTTCTTT.

The V and J genes are TRBV12-3 or TRBV12-4 and TRBJ1-6; no reliable D call. CDR3 size: 14 residues. Trimming cost V 2 bases and J 10 bases, with 12 bases left between them. CDR3 residues: CASSLKGKGSPLHF. The CDR3 DNA is TGTGCCAGCAGTTTAAAGGGAAAAGGATCACCCCTCCACTTT.

This clonotype came up a few times. V is TRBV7-2 and J is TRBJ2-1; 13 positions agree with TRBD2. Germline trimming cut 2 bases from V and 6 bases from J; bases unmatched to any gene: 4. Germline V gene sequence: CDR1 SGHTA, CDR2 FQGNSA. This CDR3 spans 16 amino acids. The CDR3 region has the DNA TGTGCCAGCAGCTTAAGGACTAGCGGGAGAGTCAATGAGCAGTTCTTC. Amino acids: CASSLRTSGRVNEQFF.

The chain uses TRBV12-3 or TRBV12-4 and TRBJ1-5; D perhaps matches TRBD1 (6 bases). Deletions cut 2 bases from V and 6 bases from J, with 20 bases between. This CDR3 is 17 amino acids long. The CDR3: CASSLKVRFGGRQPQHF. The CDR3 nucleotides read TGTGCCAGCAGTTTAAAGGTTAGGTTCGGGGGGCGTCAGCCCCAGCATTTT.

This sequence joins TRBV12-3 or TRBV12-4 and TRBJ1-1; D is unresolved. The CDR3 is 15 amino acids. The V gene lost 3 bases and the J gene lost 2 bases, with 13 bases spanning the gap. The CDR3 nucleotides read TGTGCCAGCAGTTTTGGGAGCACAATAAACACTGAAGCTTTCTTT. Translated: CASSFGSTINTEAFF.